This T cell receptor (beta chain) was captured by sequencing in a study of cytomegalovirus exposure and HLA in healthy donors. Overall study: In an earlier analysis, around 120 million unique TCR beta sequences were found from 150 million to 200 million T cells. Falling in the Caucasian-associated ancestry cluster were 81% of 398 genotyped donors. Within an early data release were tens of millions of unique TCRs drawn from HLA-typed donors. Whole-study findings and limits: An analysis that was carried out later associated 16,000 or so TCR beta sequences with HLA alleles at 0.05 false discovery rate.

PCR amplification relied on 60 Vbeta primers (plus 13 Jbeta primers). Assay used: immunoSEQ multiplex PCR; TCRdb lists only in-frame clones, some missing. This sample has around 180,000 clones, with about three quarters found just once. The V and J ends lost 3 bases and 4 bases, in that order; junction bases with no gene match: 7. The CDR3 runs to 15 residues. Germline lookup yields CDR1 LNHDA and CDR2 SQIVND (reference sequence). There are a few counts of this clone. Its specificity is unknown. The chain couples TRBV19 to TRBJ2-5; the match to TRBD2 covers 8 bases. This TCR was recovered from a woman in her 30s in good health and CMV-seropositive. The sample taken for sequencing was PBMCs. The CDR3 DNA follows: TGTGCCAGTAGTATGTCGGGAGGGCCCGGAGAGACCCAGTACTTC. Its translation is CASSMSGGPGETQYF.